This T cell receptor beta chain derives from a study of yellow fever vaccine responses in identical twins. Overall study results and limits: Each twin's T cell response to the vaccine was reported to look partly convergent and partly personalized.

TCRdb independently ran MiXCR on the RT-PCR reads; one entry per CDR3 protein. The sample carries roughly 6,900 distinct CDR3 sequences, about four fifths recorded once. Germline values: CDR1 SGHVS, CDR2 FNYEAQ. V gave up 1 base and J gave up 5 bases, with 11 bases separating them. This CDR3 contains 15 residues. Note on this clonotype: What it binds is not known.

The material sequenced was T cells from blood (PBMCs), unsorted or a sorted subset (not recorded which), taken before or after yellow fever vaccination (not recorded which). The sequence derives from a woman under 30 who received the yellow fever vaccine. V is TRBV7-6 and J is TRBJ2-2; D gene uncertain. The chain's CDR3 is CASSLEVVRTGELFF. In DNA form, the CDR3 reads TGTGCCAGCAGCTTAGAAGTAGTGAGAACCGGGGAGCTGTTTTTT.